This T cell receptor beta chain was identified in a study of cytomegalovirus exposure and HLA in healthy donors. Trimming cost V 5 bases and J 4 bases, with 13 bases left between them. There are 14 residues in the CDR3. Germline V CDR1 and CDR2: LNHDA, SQIVND (reference sequence). PCR involved 60 Vbeta and 13 Jbeta primers. Assay: immunoSEQ multiplex PCR; the TCRdb copy retains only in-frame clones and omits some. The table has around 130,000 clones, about 70% seen once. The sequenced sample was PBMCs. The chain employs TRBV19 and TRBJ2-3; no clear D gene. This receptor was identified in a woman in her thirties or forties in good health and CMV-seropositive. In DNA form, the CDR3 reads TGTGCCAGTAGTCCGGTTAGCCGGGCAGATACGCAGTATTTT. Its protein is CASSPVSRADTQYF.